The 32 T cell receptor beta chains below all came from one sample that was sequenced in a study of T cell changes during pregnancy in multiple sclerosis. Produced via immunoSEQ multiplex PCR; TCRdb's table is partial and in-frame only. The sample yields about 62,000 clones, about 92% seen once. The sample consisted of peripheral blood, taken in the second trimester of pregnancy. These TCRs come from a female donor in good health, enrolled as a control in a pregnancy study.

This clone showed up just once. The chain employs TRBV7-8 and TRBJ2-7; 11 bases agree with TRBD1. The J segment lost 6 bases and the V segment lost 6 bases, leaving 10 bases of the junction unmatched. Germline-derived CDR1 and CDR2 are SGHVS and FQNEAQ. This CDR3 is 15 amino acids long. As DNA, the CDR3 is TGTGCCAGCAGAGGACAGGGGGCTGAAGTGGCCGAGCAGTACTTC. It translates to CASRGQGAEVAEQYF.

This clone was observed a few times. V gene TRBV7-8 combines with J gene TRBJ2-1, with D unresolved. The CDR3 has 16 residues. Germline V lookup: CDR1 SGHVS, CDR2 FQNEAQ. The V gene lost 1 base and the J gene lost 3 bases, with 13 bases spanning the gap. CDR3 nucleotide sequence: TGTGCCAGCAGCTTAGGAGCTAGTGTGATCTACAATGAGCAGTTCTTC. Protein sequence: CASSLGASVIYNEQFF.

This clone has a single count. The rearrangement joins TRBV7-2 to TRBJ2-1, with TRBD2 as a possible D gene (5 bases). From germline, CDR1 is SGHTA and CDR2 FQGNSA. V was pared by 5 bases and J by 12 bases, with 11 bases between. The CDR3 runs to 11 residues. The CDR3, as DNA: TGTGCCAGCAGCCCCAAGGCGGGGCAGTTCTTC. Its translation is CASSPKAGQFF.

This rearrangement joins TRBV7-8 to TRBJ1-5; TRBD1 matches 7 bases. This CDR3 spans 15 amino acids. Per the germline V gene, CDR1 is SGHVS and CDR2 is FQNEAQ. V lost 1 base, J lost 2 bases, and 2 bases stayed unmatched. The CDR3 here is CASSLVTGGNQPQHF. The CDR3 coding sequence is TGTGCCAGCAGCTTAGTAACAGGGGGCAATCAGCCCCAGCATTTT.

The CDR3 coding sequence is TGTGCCAGCAGCTTCCGGACTAGCGGGACCAATGAGCAGTTCTTC. This translates into CASSFRTSGTNEQFF. The rearrangement links TRBV13 to TRBJ2-1; 12 nucleotides agree with TRBD2. V trimming: 3 bases; J trimming: 6 bases; junction bases outside the gene matches: 3. CDR3 size: 15 residues. Germline CDR1 reads PRHDT; CDR2 reads FYEKMQ (reference sequence).

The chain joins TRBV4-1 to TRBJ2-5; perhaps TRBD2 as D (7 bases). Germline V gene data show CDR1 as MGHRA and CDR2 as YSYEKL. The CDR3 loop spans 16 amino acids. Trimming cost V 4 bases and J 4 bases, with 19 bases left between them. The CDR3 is CASSRTPGGLRETQYF. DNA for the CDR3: TGCGCCAGCAGCCGTACGCCGGGGGGCTTGAGAGAGACCCAGTACTTC.

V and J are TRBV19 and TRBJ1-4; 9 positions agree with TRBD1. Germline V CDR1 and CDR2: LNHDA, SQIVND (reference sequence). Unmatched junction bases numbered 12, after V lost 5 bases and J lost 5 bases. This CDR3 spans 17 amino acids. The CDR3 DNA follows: TGTGCCAGTAGTGTTCTCCGGGACAGGGTAAAGAATGAAAAACTGTTTTTT. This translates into CASSVLRDRVKNEKLFF.

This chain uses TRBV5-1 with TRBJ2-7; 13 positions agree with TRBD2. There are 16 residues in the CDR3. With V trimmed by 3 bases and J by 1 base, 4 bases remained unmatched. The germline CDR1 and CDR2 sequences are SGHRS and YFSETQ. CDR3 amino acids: CASSSGLAGVSYEQYF. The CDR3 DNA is TGCGCCAGCAGCTCCGGACTAGCGGGAGTGTCCTACGAGCAGTACTTC.

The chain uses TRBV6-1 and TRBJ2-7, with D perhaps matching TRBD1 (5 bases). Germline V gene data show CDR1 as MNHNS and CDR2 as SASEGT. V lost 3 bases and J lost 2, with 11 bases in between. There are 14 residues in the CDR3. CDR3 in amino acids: CASSEPEGAYEQYF. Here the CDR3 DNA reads TGTGCCAGCAGTGAGCCCGAAGGGGCCTACGAGCAGTACTTC.

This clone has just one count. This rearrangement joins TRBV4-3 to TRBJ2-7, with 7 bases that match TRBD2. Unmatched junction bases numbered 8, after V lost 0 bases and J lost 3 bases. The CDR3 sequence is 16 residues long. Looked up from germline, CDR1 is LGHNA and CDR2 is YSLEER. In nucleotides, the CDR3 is TGCGCCAGCAGCCAAGAGAGGGGACTACTTGACTACGAGCAGTACTTC. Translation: CASSQERGLLDYEQYF.

The CDR3 loop reads CASTATGFADTQYF. The CDR3 nucleotides read TGTGCCAGTACCGCTACAGGGTTCGCAGATACGCAGTATTTT. The chain employs TRBV19 and TRBJ2-3; D perhaps matches TRBD1 (6 bases). This CDR3 is built from 14 residues. Trimming cost V 7 bases and J 4 bases, with 15 bases left between them. CDR1 LNHDA and CDR2 SQIVND come from the germline V gene (reference sequence).

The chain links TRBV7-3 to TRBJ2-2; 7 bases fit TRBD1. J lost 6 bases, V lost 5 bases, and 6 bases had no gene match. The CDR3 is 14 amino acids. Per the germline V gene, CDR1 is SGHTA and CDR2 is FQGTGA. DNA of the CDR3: TGTGCCAGCAGCCCGTACAGGGGATCCGGGGAGCTGTTTTTT. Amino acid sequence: CASSPYRGSGELFF. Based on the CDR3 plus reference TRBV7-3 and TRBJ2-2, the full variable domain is GAGVSQTPSNKVTEKGKYVELRCDPISGHTALYWYRQSLGQGPEFLIYFQGTGAADDSGLPNDRFFAVRPEGSVSTLKIQRTERGDSAVYLCASSPYRGSGELFFGEGSRLTVL.

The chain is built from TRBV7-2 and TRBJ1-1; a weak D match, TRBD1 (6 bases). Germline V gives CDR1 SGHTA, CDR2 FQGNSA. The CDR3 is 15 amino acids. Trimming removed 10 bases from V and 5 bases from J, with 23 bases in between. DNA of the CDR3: TGTGCCATTGAGATCGGGGGGCGATGGAATACTGAAGCTTTCTTT. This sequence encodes CAIEIGGRWNTEAFF.

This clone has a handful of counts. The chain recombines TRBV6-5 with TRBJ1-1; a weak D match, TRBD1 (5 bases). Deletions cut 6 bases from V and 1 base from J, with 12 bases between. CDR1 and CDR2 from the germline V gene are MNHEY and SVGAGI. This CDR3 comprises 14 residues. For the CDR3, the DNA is TGTGCCAGCAGGGGACTTGGAGAGAACACTGAAGCTTTCTTT. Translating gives CASRGLGENTEAFF.

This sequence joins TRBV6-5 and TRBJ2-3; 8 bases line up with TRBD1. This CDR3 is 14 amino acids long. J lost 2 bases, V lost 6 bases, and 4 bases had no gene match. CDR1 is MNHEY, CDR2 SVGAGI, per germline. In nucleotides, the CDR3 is TGTGCCAGCAGCCGACAGGGGAACACAGATACGCAGTATTTT. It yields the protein CASSRQGNTDTQYF.

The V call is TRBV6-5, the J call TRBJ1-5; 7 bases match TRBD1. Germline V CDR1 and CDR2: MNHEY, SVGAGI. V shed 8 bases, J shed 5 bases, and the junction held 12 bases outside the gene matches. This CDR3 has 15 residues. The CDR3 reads CASRRQGITDQPQHF. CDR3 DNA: TGTGCCAGCCGAAGACAGGGAATAACGGATCAGCCCCAGCATTTT.

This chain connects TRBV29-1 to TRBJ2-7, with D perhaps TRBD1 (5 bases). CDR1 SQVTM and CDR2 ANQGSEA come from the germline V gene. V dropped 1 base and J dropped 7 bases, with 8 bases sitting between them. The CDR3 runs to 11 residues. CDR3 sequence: CSVEAGREQYF. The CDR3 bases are TGCAGCGTTGAAGCAGGGCGGGAGCAGTACTTC.

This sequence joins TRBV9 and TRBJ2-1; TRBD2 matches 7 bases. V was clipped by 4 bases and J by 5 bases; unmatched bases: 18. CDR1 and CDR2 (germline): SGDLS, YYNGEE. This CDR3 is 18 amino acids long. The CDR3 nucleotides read TGTGCCAGCAGCCGAGCCGGGAGCGGGATATTTTACGACAATGAGCAGTTCTTC. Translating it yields CASSRAGSGIFYDNEQFF.

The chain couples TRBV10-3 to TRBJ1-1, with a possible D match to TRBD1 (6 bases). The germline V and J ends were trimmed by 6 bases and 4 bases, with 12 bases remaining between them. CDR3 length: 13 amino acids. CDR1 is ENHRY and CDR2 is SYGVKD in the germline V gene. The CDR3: CAISVTGRTEAFF. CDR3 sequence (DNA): TGTGCCATCAGCGTTACAGGGCGCACTGAAGCTTTCTTT.

The CDR3 loop is CASSPRIYAAYHNEQFF. CDR3 in DNA: TGTGCCAGCAGCCCTAGGATTTATGCCGCGTACCACAATGAGCAGTTCTTC. This chain connects TRBV14 to TRBJ2-1, with D uncertain. Germline V gene data show CDR1 as SGHDN and CDR2 as FVKESK. The CDR3 sequence is 17 residues long. With 4 bases removed from V and 5 bases from J, the gap between germline ends came to 21 bases.

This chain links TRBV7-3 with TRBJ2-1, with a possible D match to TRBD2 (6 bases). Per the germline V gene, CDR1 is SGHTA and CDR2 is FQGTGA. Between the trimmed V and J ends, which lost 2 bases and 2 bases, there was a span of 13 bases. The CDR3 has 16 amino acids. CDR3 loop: CASSLFGGIAYNEQFF. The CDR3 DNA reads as TGTGCCAGCAGCTTATTTGGCGGGATTGCCTACAATGAGCAGTTCTTC.

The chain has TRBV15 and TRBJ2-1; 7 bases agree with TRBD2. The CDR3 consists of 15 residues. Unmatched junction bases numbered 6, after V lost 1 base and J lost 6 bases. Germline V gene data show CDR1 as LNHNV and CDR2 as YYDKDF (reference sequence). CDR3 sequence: CATSRGGGPFNEQFF. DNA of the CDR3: TGTGCCACCAGCAGAGGGGGGGGACCTTTCAATGAGCAGTTCTTC.

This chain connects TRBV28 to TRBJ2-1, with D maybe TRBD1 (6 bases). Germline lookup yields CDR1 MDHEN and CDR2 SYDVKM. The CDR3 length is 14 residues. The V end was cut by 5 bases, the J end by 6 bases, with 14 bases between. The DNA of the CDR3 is TGTGCCAGCAGTAGCGCAGGGGAAATCAATGAGCAGTTCTTC. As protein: CASSSAGEINEQFF. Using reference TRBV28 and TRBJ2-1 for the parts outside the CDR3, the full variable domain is DVKVTQSSRYLVKRTGEKVFLECVQDMDHENMFWYRQDPGLGLRLIYFSYDVKMKEKGDIPEGYSVSREKKERFSLILESASTNQTSMYLCASSSAGEINEQFFGPGTRLTVL.

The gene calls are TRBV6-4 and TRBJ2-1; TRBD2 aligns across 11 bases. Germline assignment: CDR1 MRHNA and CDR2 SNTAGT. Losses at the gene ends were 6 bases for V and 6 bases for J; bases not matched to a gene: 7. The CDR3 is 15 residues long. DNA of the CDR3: TGTGCCAGCAGCGAACTAGCGGGAGTCAGCAATGAGCAGTTCTTC. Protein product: CASSELAGVSNEQFF.

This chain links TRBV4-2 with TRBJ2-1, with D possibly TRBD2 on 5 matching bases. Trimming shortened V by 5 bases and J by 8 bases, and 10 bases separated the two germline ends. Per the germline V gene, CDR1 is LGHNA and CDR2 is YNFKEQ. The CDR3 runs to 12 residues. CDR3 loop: CASSYRDYEQFF. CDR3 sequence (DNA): TGTGCCAGCAGCTACCGGGATTATGAGCAGTTCTTC.

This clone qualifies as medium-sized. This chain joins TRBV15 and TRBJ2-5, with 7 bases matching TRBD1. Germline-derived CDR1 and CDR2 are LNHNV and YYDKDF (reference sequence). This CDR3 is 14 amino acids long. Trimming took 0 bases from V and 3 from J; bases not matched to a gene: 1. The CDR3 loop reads CATSRDGTEETQYF. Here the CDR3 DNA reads TGTGCCACCAGCAGAGACGGGACAGAAGAGACCCAGTACTTC.

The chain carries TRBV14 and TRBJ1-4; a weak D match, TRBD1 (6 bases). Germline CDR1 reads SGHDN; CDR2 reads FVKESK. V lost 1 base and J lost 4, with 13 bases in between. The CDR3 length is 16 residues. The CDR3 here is CASSQVNRAGNEKLFF. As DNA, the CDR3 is TGTGCCAGCAGCCAAGTCAACAGGGCGGGTAATGAAAAACTGTTTTTT.

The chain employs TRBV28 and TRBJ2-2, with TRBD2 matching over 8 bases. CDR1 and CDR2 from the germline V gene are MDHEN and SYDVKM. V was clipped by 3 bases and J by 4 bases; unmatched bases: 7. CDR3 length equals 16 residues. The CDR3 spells CASSLGVGGATGELFF. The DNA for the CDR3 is TGTGCCAGCAGTTTGGGTGTCGGGGGGGCCACCGGGGAGCTGTTTTTT.

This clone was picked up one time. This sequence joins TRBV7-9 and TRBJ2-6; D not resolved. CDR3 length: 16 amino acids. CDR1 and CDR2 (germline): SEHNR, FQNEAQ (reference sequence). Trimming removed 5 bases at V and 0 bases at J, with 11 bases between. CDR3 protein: CASSPTSPSGANVLTF. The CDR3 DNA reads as TGTGCCAGCAGCCCAACGAGCCCCTCTGGGGCCAACGTCCTGACTTTC.

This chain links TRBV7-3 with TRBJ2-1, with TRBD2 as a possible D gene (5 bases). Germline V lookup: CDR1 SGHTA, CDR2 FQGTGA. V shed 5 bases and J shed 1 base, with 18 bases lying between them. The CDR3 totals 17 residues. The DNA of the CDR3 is TGTGCCAGCAGCCCTTATCAGCGGAATCCTTCCTACAATGAGCAGTTCTTC. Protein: CASSPYQRNPSYNEQFF.

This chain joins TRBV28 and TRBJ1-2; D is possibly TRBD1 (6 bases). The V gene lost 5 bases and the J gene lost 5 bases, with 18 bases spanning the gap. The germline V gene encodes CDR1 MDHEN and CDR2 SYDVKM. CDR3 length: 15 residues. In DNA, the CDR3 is TGTGCCAGCAGTCCTATGGGGGCCGTAGGGTATGGCTACACCTTC. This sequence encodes CASSPMGAVGYGYTF.

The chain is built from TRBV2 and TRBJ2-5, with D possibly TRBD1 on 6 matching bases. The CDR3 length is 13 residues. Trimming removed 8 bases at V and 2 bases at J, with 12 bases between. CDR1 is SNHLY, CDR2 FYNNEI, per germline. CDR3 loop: CASVWGLQETQYF. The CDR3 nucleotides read TGTGCCAGCGTCTGGGGGCTACAAGAGACCCAGTACTTC.